The entry below describes one T cell receptor beta chain. Assignments of participants to cohorts depended upon their own reported clinical history. The CDR3 loop spans 14 amino acids. Germline CDR1 is SGHVS and CDR2 is FNYEAQ. The germline V and J ends were trimmed by 5 bases and 1 base, with 11 bases remaining between them. Methods used by the authors: Amplification of reference gene primers provided the estimated nucleated cell counts. This table comes from immunoSEQ multiplex PCR, and its TCRdb copy is limited to in-frame clones, with some not included. The DNA gave D and trimming, while V, J and clone size come from that table. The profile covers under 200,000 clones, with around 89% appearing a single time and around 0.77% taken by the ten largest. The source of the sample is a study of blood T cell repertoires in COVID-19. The wider study: Acute and convalescent COVID-19 specimens originated in the United States, Italy and Spain.

Sequencing input: PBMCs or T cells enriched from blood (not recorded which). The chain employs TRBV7-6 and TRBJ1-1; D not certain. This sequence originates from a woman aged 18-29 years who had recovered from COVID-19. CDR3 bases: TGTGCCAGCAGCACTCTTACAGCGAACACTGAAGCTTTCTTT. It translates to CASSTLTANTEAFF.